This TCR beta chain was captured by sequencing in a study of metastatic and nonmetastatic thyroid tumors. Study background: Malignant and benign thyroid patients had repertoires compared in peripheral blood and tumor or nodule tissue.

Patients had received no treatment of any kind before thyroid surgery. Germline V lookup: CDR1 DFQATT, CDR2 SNEGSKA (reference sequence). This CDR3 comprises 14 residues. V was pared by 4 bases and J by 8 bases, with 20 bases between. Original data processing: CDR3 was compared across clinicopathological groups, and the resulting differences were used to build a distant-metastasis classifier for papillary thyroid cancer. TCRdb re-processed the PCR reads through MiXCR. These V and J calls rely on TCRdb rather than the paper's analysis. The table records approximately 11,000 clones, 25% to 35% of them present only once.

Sequenced: adjacent normal tissue. The sequence came from a male donor with papillary thyroid cancer or a benign thyroid nodule (not recorded which). Some clones in this sample may be carry-over from other donors' samples. V and J are TRBV20-1 and TRBJ1-1; weak D call: TRBD1 (5 bases). The CDR3 region is CSAKSAGPTVEAFF. The CDR3 coding sequence is TGCAGTGCTAAATCTGCCGGTCCGACAGTCGAAGCTTTCTTT.